This is a list of T cell receptor beta chains from one sample in a study of blood T cell repertoires in COVID-19. Data came from immunoSEQ multiplex PCR; TCRdb stores just in-frame clones and leaves some out. The sample lists 50,000 to 85,000 clones; roughly 78% were seen once. The sequencing input was peripheral blood. These receptors were obtained from a human donor in a cohort sampled during active COVID-19. The CDR3 runs from the conserved cysteine through the conserved F or W. Each record gives: J gene, V gene, clone size, D gene, CDR3 DNA, CDR3 protein. D genes are given only for firm matches. Only part of the rows carry a size: once, few, many, or a class if the clone is expanded.

>TRBJ2-7|TRBV7-2|.|.
TGTGCCAGCAGCTTGGGGGGATCAACCCACGAGCAGTACTTC
CASSLGGSTHEQYF
>TRBJ1-1|TRBV5-4|.|TRBD1
TGTGCCAGCAGCTTCGCGGGACAGGGTAGCACTGAAGCTTTCTTT
CASSFAGQGSTEAFF
>TRBJ1-4|TRBV3-1/TRBV3-2|.|.
TGTGCCAGCAGCCAAGACCGGGGGGCTAATGAAAAACTGTTTTTT
CASSQDRGANEKLFF
>TRBJ1-5|TRBV30|.|.
TGTGCCTGGAGTGAAGCTTGGACAGTGAATCAGCCCCAGCATTTT
CAWSEAWTVNQPQHF
>TRBJ1-2|TRBV28|.|TRBD1
TGTGCCAGCAGCCCGGGAGGGACAGGGAAACTCTATGGCTACACCTTC
CASSPGGTGKLYGYTF
>TRBJ1-1|TRBV21-1|.|.
TGTGCCAGCAGCAAGGGGCAGGGCAGGGGGAACACTGAAGCTTTCTTT
CASSKGQGRGNTEAFF
>TRBJ2-7|TRBV30|once|TRBD2
TGTGCCTGGAGGGCGGGACTAGCGATTGATCACGAGCAGTACTTC
CAWRAGLAIDHEQYF
>TRBJ2-3|TRBV28|few|TRBD2
TGTGCCACCGCACGGACTAGCGGGAGTGCAAGTACGCAGTATTTT
CATARTSGSASTQYF
>TRBJ1-2|TRBV25-1|.|TRBD1
TGTGCCAGCGCAGACAGGGCCGGCTACACCTTC
CASADRAGYTF
>TRBJ1-5|TRBV6-5|.|TRBD1
TGTGCCAGCAGATGGAGACAGGGACCCAATCAGCCCCAGCATTTT
CASRWRQGPNQPQHF
>TRBJ1-4|TRBV6-2/TRBV6-3|once|.
TGTGCCAGCAGTTTTGGAGGAGCCTTCAATGAAAAACTGTTTTTT
CASSFGGAFNEKLFF
>TRBJ1-1|TRBV3-1/TRBV3-2|.|.
TGTGCCAGCAGCCTTACGCTCCGGACTGAAGCTTTCTTT
CASSLTLRTEAFF
>TRBJ2-2|TRBV4-1|.|.
TGCGCCAGCAGCCACAGAACAGACACCGGGGAGCTGTTTTTT
CASSHRTDTGELFF
>TRBJ1-3|TRBV7-2|.|.
TGTGCCAGCAGCCCAAATCAGAGGGGAAACACCATATATTTT
CASSPNQRGNTIYF
>TRBJ1-4|TRBV6-6|once|.
TGTGCCAGCAGTTACTCGCAGGGGAGAGAAAAACTGTTTTTT
CASSYSQGREKLFF
>TRBJ2-7|TRBV7-8|.|.
TGTGCCAGCAGCTTACGGGACGAGCAGTACTTC
CASSLRDEQYF
>TRBJ2-5|TRBV28|.|TRBD1
TGTGCCAGCAGTTATCGGACAGGGTCCTCGGAGACCCAGTACTTC
CASSYRTGSSETQYF
>TRBJ2-7|TRBV7-2|.|TRBD1
TGTGCCAGCAGCTTAGGGGGGACAGCCTACGAGCAGTACTTC
CASSLGGTAYEQYF
>TRBJ1-6|TRBV29-1|.|TRBD1
TGCAGCGTTCGCCAGGGGGCGGGTAATTCACCCCTCCACTTT
CSVRQGAGNSPLHF
>TRBJ1-6|TRBV7-9|.|TRBD1
TGTGCCAGCAGCCCCGGGACAGGCTCACCCCTCCACTTT
CASSPGTGSPLHF
>TRBJ2-2|TRBV7-3|.|TRBD1
TGTGCCAGCGGACTCAGGGGGCTTAACACCGGGGAGCTGTTTTTT
CASGLRGLNTGELFF
>TRBJ2-7|TRBV5-1|once|.
TGCGCCAGCAGCTTGGGAAGGGAGGCCTACGAGCAGTACTTC
CASSLGREAYEQYF
>TRBJ1-5|TRBV19|.|TRBD1
TGTGCCAGTAGTAGAAGAAACAGGGGGGACAATCAGCCCCAGCATTTT
CASSRRNRGDNQPQHF
>TRBJ1-2|TRBV19|.|TRBD1
TGTGCCAGTAGTATAGGGGACAGGTTCCGAGACTATGGCTACACCTTC
CASSIGDRFRDYGYTF
>TRBJ1-2|TRBV9|.|.
TGTGCCAGCAGCGTGTCAGACAAGAATGGCTACACCTTC
CASSVSDKNGYTF
>TRBJ2-2|TRBV5-1|.|TRBD2
TGCGCCAGCAGCTTGATACCCAGCGGGAGTAGTGGTCCCGGGGAGCTGTTTTTT
CASSLIPSGSSGPGELFF
>TRBJ1-5|TRBV2|once|.
TGTGCCAGCAGGCCGCGCGTTGGCAATCAGCCCCAGCATTTT
CASRPRVGNQPQHF
>TRBJ1-1|TRBV6-5|.|TRBD1
TGTGCCAGCAGTATTCAGGGGGACACTGAAGCTTTCTTT
CASSIQGDTEAFF
>TRBJ1-6|TRBV9|.|.
TGTGCCAGCAGCGTAGAAGGAGGGCAAGGAAATTCACCCCTCCACTTT
CASSVEGGQGNSPLHF
>TRBJ1-1|TRBV10-3|few|TRBD1
TGTGCCATCGGCCCAGGACAGGGAGAAACTGAAGCTTTCTTT
CAIGPGQGETEAFF
>TRBJ2-3|TRBV25-1|.|.
TGTGCCAGCATTGGGGGGTATAGCACAGATACGCAGTATTTT
CASIGGYSTDTQYF
>TRBJ2-2|TRBV6-5|.|.
TGTGCCAGCAGTTCTCAGGGTGGTCGCACCGGGGAGCTGTTTTTT
CASSSQGGRTGELFF
>TRBJ1-3|TRBV25-1|.|.
TGTGCCAGCAGGGGGCACGGAAACACCATATATTTT
CASRGHGNTIYF
>TRBJ1-1|TRBV19|.|TRBD1
TGTGCCAGTAGCTTGACAGGGGACACTGAAGCTTTCTTT
CASSLTGDTEAFF
>TRBJ1-1|TRBV12-3/TRBV12-4|.|.
TGTGCCAGCAGTTTAGGAGAGAACACTGAAGCTTTCTTT
CASSLGENTEAFF
>TRBJ1-1|TRBV28|.|.
TGTGCCAGCAGTTCCGGGGGGGCTTACACTGAAGCTTTCTTT
CASSSGGAYTEAFF
>TRBJ2-1|TRBV9|medium-sized|.
TGTGCCAGCAGCGTAGAGTCCGCCGGTGAGCAGTTCTTC
CASSVESAGEQFF
>TRBJ1-4|TRBV4-3|.|TRBD1
TGCGCCAGCAGCCAAGATCTGACAGGGGCTAATGAAAAACTGTTTTTT
CASSQDLTGANEKLFF
>TRBJ2-1|TRBV9|.|TRBD2
TGTGCCAGCAGGGCCGGGACTAGCGGGAGGAGCAACAATGAGCAGTTCTTC
CASRAGTSGRSNNEQFF
>TRBJ1-3|TRBV10-3|many|.
TGTGCCATCAGGGGGGACACCAGCTCTGGAAACACCATATATTTT
CAIRGDTSSGNTIYF
>TRBJ2-1|TRBV20-1|.|.
TGCAGTGCTGGGCCTTACAATGAGCAGTTCTTC
CSAGPYNEQFF
>TRBJ2-7|TRBV18|.|TRBD1
TGTGCCAGCTCAGAGGGGACAGGGGCCTCCTACGAGCAGTACTTC
CASSEGTGASYEQYF
>TRBJ2-7|TRBV9|.|TRBD2
TGTGCCAGCAGCGTAGACATAGCGGGAGGTTCCTACGAGCAGTACTTC
CASSVDIAGGSYEQYF
>TRBJ2-7|TRBV5-6|.|TRBD2
TGTGCCAGCAGCCCAAATCTAGCGGGAGAGTCCTACGAGCAGTACTTC
CASSPNLAGESYEQYF
>TRBJ2-5|TRBV29-1|.|TRBD1
TGCAGCGTTACGGGACAGTACCAAGAGACCCAGTACTTC
CSVTGQYQETQYF
>TRBJ2-1|TRBV12-5|.|TRBD2
TGTGCTAGTGGAACCGGGACTAGTCACGTGGATGAGCAGTTCTTC
CASGTGTSHVDEQFF
>TRBJ2-3|TRBV7-3|.|TRBD1
TGTGCCAGCAGCTGGGACAGGGTGGCAGATACGCAGTATTTT
CASSWDRVADTQYF
>TRBJ2-3|TRBV29-1|.|.
TGCAGCGTTGGGGGACTTTCCACAGATACGCAGTATTTT
CSVGGLSTDTQYF
>TRBJ2-7|TRBV5-1|.|TRBD2
TGCGCCAGCAGCTACCTAGCGGGAGAAGGATACGAGCAGTACTTC
CASSYLAGEGYEQYF
>TRBJ2-7|TRBV6-6|.|.
TGTGCCAGCAGTTACTTATCGCCAGCCTACGAGCAGTACTTC
CASSYLSPAYEQYF
>TRBJ1-6|TRBV25-1|.|TRBD1
TGTGCCAGCAGTGTGACAGGGATCTATAATTCACCCCTCCACTTT
CASSVTGIYNSPLHF
>TRBJ2-7|TRBV19|.|TRBD1
TGTGCCAGTAGAGCCGACAGGGGAAGCGAGCAGTACTTC
CASRADRGSEQYF
>TRBJ2-7|TRBV24-1|.|TRBD2
TGTGCCACCAGTGATCGGACTAGCGGGAGTTACGAGCAGTACTTC
CATSDRTSGSYEQYF